The 26 T cell receptor beta chains given below trace back to one sample, sequenced in a study of OX40 agonist ivuxolimab in advanced cancers. Here immunoSEQ multiplex PCR was the method, and the copy in TCRdb shows in-frame clones only, minus some. There are around 80,000 clones in the sample; about nine tenths occur only once, and roughly 0.2% lies in the top ten. Sequences were derived from CD4+ or CD8+ T cells sorted from blood, sampled in a trial of the OX40 agonist ivuxolimab. All receptors derive from an adult with an advanced solid tumor such as melanoma, head and neck, liver or kidney cancer.

This clone was seen once. The chain carries TRBV5-1 and TRBJ1-3; 7 positions agree with TRBD1. Unmatched junction bases numbered 3, after V lost 4 bases and J lost 2 bases. The CDR3 has 14 residues. Per the germline V gene, CDR1 is SGHRS and CDR2 is YFSETQ. The CDR3 DNA reads TGCGCCAGCAGCACAGACAGGGCTGGAAACACCATATATTTT. Its translation is CASSTDRAGNTIYF.

The genes are TRBV6-1 and TRBJ1-5; 9 bases fit TRBD1. The J segment lost 6 bases and the V segment lost 4 bases, leaving 4 bases of the junction unmatched. Germline V gives CDR1 MNHNS, CDR2 SASEGT. CDR3 length equals 14 residues. In DNA, the CDR3 is TGTGCCAGCAGTGGACAGGGGGAGATTCAGCCCCAGCATTTT. Protein product: CASSGQGEIQPQHF.

CDR3 loop: CASSFGQRYGYTF. The CDR3 nucleotides are TGTGCCAGCAGCTTCGGACAGCGCTATGGCTACACCTTC. The chain links TRBV11-2 to TRBJ1-2; a weak D match, TRBD1 (6 bases). The germline V gene has CDR1 SGHAT and CDR2 FQNNGV. The CDR3 totals 13 residues. V lost 3 bases and J 4 bases, leaving 9 bases between the germline ends.

This chain joins TRBV30 and TRBJ2-2; D call uncertain. CDR3 length: 13 residues. Germline lookup yields CDR1 GTSNPN and CDR2 SVGIG (reference sequence). Trimming took 4 bases from V and 5 from J, leaving 11 bases between them. CDR3 bases: TGTGCCTGGAACGTCCGAGCAACCGGGGAGCTGTTTTTT. It encodes CAWNVRATGELFF.

The chain couples TRBV23-1 to TRBJ1-4, with TRBD1 identical over 10 bases. TRBV23-1 is flagged as an ORF with uncertain function. The CDR3 totals 15 residues. V was pared by 4 bases and J by 6 bases, with 5 bases of the junction left unmatched. CDR3 nucleotides: TGCGCCAGCAGTCCTCTGGACAGGGGGTATGAAAAACTGTTTTTT. Translating gives CASSPLDRGYEKLFF.

The rearrangement links TRBV11-2 to TRBJ2-5; 7 bases align to TRBD2. Looked up from germline, CDR1 is SGHAT and CDR2 is FQNNGV. Trimming at V came to 6 bases and at J to 2 bases, leaving 12 bases not matched to a gene. The CDR3 loop spans 16 amino acids. The CDR3 nucleotides read TGTGCCAGCAGACCCGTTCACGGGAGGAAGCAAGAGACCCAGTACTTC. It codes for CASRPVHGRKQETQYF.

The chain combines TRBV29-1 with TRBJ2-1, with 8 bases lining up with TRBD2. The germline V gene encodes CDR1 SQVTM and CDR2 ANQGSEA. After removal of 3 bases from V and 2 bases from J, the junction contained 0 bases not matched to a gene. The CDR3 consists of 13 residues. This chain's CDR3 is CSVDGRAYNEQFF. The CDR3, as DNA: TGCAGCGTTGACGGGAGGGCCTACAATGAGCAGTTCTTC.

This clone showed up just a few times. This sequence joins TRBV19 and TRBJ2-3; 11 bases align to TRBD1. CDR3 length: 16 residues. After removal of 1 base from V and 7 bases from J, the junction contained 7 bases not matched to a gene. Germline V lookup: CDR1 LNHDA, CDR2 SQIVND (reference sequence). CDR3 sequence (DNA): TGTGCCAGTAGTATAGCCCGGGACAGGGGGAGAAATACGCAGTATTTT. Translating gives CASSIARDRGRNTQYF.

This rearrangement joins TRBV6-1 to TRBJ2-2; D not resolved. V was trimmed by 5 bases and J by 3 bases, leaving 4 bases between them. The CDR3 extends over 12 amino acids. The germline gives CDR1 MNHNS, CDR2 SASEGT. The CDR3 region has the DNA TGTGCCAGCAGTATATACACCGGGGAGCTGTTTTTT. Protein sequence: CASSIYTGELFF.

The chain combines TRBV11-3 with TRBJ2-7; 10 nucleotides align to TRBD2. V gave up 5 bases and J gave up 6 bases; unmatched junction bases: 10. Per the germline V gene, CDR1 is SGHNT and CDR2 is YENEEA. The CDR3 has 15 residues. DNA for the CDR3: TGTGCCAGCAGCATCTCCGGGACTAGCGCATCCGAGCAGTACTTC. This sequence encodes CASSISGTSASEQYF.

The genes are TRBV19 and TRBJ1-5, with 7 bases that match TRBD1. In germline, CDR1 is LNHDA, CDR2 SQIVND (reference sequence). The V and J ends lost 4 bases and 2 bases, in that order; junction bases with no gene match: 17. CDR3 length: 19 residues. CDR3 residues: CASSKTHSGGGRGNQPQHF. The CDR3 DNA reads as TGTGCCAGTAGTAAGACCCATTCAGGGGGAGGCCGTGGCAATCAGCCCCAGCATTTT.

Here the CDR3 DNA reads TGTGCCAGTAGTTTATTACCGGGCTATAATTCACCCCTCCACTTT. Amino acids: CASSLLPGYNSPLHF. This chain joins TRBV19 and TRBJ1-6; D not certain. The CDR3 has 15 residues. Between the trimmed V and J ends, which lost 5 bases and 3 bases, there was a span of 11 bases. CDR1 is LNHDA and CDR2 is SQIVND in the germline V gene (reference sequence).

This chain connects TRBV7-9 to TRBJ2-3, with 8 bases that match TRBD2. The length of the CDR3 is 17 residues. The germline V gene encodes CDR1 SEHNR and CDR2 FQNEAQ (reference sequence). The J segment lost 4 bases and the V segment lost 5 bases, leaving 14 bases of the junction unmatched. The CDR3: CASSQRSAGTRADTQYF. Written as DNA, the CDR3 is TGTGCCAGCAGCCAAAGATCGGCCGGGACTAGGGCAGATACGCAGTATTTT.

CDR3 sequence reads: CAISSDRGTGYTF. DNA of the CDR3: TGTGCCATCAGCTCGGACAGGGGCACTGGCTACACCTTC. V gene TRBV10-3 combines with J gene TRBJ1-2, with 9 bases fitting TRBD1. This CDR3 is built from 13 residues. Germline V lookup: CDR1 ENHRY, CDR2 SYGVKD. Trimming at V came to 6 bases and at J to 7 bases, leaving 6 bases not matched to a gene.

J is TRBJ2-3 and V is TRBV2, with 9 bases identical to TRBD2. The CDR3 spans 14 residues. Trimming removed 4 bases from V and 4 bases from J; junction bases left unmatched: 3. Germline V gives CDR1 SNHLY, CDR2 FYNNEI. This CDR3 reads CASSAGLAPDTQYF. CDR3 in DNA: TGTGCCAGCAGTGCGGGACTAGCCCCAGATACGCAGTATTTT. The variable domain in full, with the rest retrieved from reference TRBV2 and TRBJ2-3, is EPEVTQTPSHQVTQMGQEVILRCVPISNHLYFYWYRQILGQKVEFLVSFYNNEISEKSEIFDDQFSVERPDGSNFTLKIRSTKLEDSAMYFCASSAGLAPDTQYFGPGTRLTVL.

This chain joins TRBV6-1 and TRBJ1-2; D is ambiguous. The germline gives CDR1 MNHNS, CDR2 SASEGT. The CDR3 spans 11 residues. Trimming stripped 2 bases from V and 4 bases from J, with 2 bases between. CDR3 DNA: TGTGCCAGCAGTGAAATCTATGGCTACACCTTC. Translation gives CASSEIYGYTF.

The chain carries TRBV5-1 and TRBJ1-2; 9 bases align to TRBD1. The V gene end was trimmed by 7 bases and the J gene end by 6 bases; junction bases not matched to a gene: 19. The V gene's germline CDR1 is SGHRS and CDR2 YFSETQ. This CDR3 comprises 17 residues. This CDR3 reads CASGEPVAGQGRHGYTF. CDR3 DNA sequence: TGCGCCAGCGGCGAACCGGTAGCGGGACAGGGTCGGCATGGCTACACCTTC. Complete variable domain (other parts from reference TRBV5-1 and TRBJ1-2): KAGVTQTPRYLIKTRGQQVTLSCSPISGHRSVSWYQQTPGQGLQFLFEYFSETQRNKGNFPGRFSGRQFSNSRSEMNVSTLELGDSALYLCASGEPVAGQGRHGYTFGSGTRLTVV.

The V gene is TRBV20-1, the J gene TRBJ2-7; D is possibly TRBD1 (6 bases). Trimming stripped 7 bases from V and 6 bases from J, with 13 bases between. CDR3 size: 11 residues. Germline lookup yields CDR1 DFQATT and CDR2 SNEGSKA (reference sequence). The CDR3 DNA is TGCAGTGTGCTGGGGGCCCTCGAGCAGTACTTC. This translates into CSVLGALEQYF.

The chain joins TRBV5-1 to TRBJ2-5; TRBD2 matches at 9 bases. The junction had 15 bases not matched to a gene; V was cut back by 4 bases and J by 5 bases. From germline, CDR1 is SGHRS and CDR2 YFSETQ. This CDR3 has 17 amino acids. CDR3 DNA sequence: TGCGCCAGCAGCCGGGGGAGGTTTAGCGGGAGTAGCGAGACCCAGTACTTC. Translation: CASSRGRFSGSSETQYF.

The V and J genes are TRBV5-4 and TRBJ1-4; 7 bases align to TRBD1. This CDR3 is built from 14 residues. The germline V gene has CDR1 SGHNT and CDR2 YYREEE (reference sequence). V was pared by 4 bases and J by 4 bases, with 4 bases of the junction left unmatched. The CDR3 reads CASSAGQNNEKLFF. The CDR3 coding sequence is TGTGCCAGCAGCGCGGGACAGAATAATGAAAAACTGTTTTTT.

This chain connects TRBV7-6 to TRBJ2-2; D unclear. Per germline, CDR1 SGHVS and CDR2 FNYEAQ. The CDR3 loop spans 12 amino acids. V lost 5 bases and J 8 bases, leaving 9 bases between the germline ends. The CDR3 bases are TGTGCCAGCAGCCCGGCGACGGGGGAGCTGTTTTTT. The encoded protein is CASSPATGELFF.

This clone showed up just a few times. The chain joins TRBV19 to TRBJ2-7; TRBD1 is a possible D gene (6 bases). Deletions cut 5 bases from V and 2 bases from J, with 10 bases between. Looked up from germline, CDR1 is LNHDA and CDR2 is SQIVND (reference sequence). CDR3 size: 13 residues. This CDR3 reads CASSPGQPYEQYF. CDR3 sequence (DNA): TGTGCCAGTAGTCCCGGACAGCCCTACGAGCAGTACTTC.

V gene TRBV7-9 combines with J gene TRBJ1-2, with D perhaps TRBD1 (6 bases). The CDR3 loop spans 16 amino acids. Germline values: CDR1 SEHNR, CDR2 FQNEAQ (reference sequence). V lost 5 bases, J lost 8 bases, and 24 bases lay in between. The CDR3 coding sequence is TGTGCCAGCAGCGAAATCCCCGGGGGCGGTTCCTGGGGCTACACCTTC. Translated: CASSEIPGGGSWGYTF.

The chain couples TRBV10-1 to TRBJ2-1; no clear D. The germline V gene encodes CDR1 WNHNN and CDR2 SYGVQD (reference sequence). The length of the CDR3 is 16 residues. The V end lost 0 bases, the J end lost 4 bases, and 13 bases lay between the germline ends. The CDR3 DNA follows: TGCGCCAGCAGTGAGTCTCAGTTTTCGATTTACAATGAGCAGTTCTTC. This codes for CASSESQFSIYNEQFF.

The chain has TRBV5-1 and TRBJ2-3; D gene unclear. This CDR3 spans 15 amino acids. Germline V lookup: CDR1 SGHRS, CDR2 YFSETQ. Between the trimmed V and J ends, which lost 0 bases and 2 bases, there was a span of 10 bases. The CDR3 sequence: CASSLGDGFTDTQYF. The CDR3 bases are TGCGCCAGCAGCTTGGGTGACGGATTCACAGATACGCAGTATTTT.

This clone was detected only once. V is TRBV4-1 and J is TRBJ2-3; 7 nucleotides line up with TRBD2. This CDR3 contains 20 residues. CDR1 and CDR2 (germline): MGHRA, YSYEKL. Losses at the gene ends were 0 bases for V and 0 bases for J; bases not matched to a gene: 15. This CDR3 is CASSQDYSERGVTSTDTQYF. DNA for the CDR3: TGCGCCAGCAGCCAAGATTATTCCGAGCGGGGCGTTACTAGCACAGATACGCAGTATTTT.